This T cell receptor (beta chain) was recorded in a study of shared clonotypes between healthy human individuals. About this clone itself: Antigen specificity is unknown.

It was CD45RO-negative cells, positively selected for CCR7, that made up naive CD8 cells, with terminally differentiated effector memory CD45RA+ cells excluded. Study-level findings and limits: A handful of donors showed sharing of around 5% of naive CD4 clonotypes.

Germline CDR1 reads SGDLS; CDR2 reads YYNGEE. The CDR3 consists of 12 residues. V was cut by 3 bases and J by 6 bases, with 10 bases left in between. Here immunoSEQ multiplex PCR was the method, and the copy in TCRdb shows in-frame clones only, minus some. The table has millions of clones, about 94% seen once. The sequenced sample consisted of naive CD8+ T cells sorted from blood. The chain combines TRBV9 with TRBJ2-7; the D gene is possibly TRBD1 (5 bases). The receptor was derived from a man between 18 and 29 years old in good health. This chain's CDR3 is CASSAQGSEQYF. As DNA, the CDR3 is TGTGCCAGCAGCGCTCAGGGAAGCGAGCAGTACTTC.